This T cell receptor beta chain stems from a study of T cells after posttransplantation cyclophosphamide. Study-wide points: Later blood repertoires were often dominated by clones from the donor CD8+ memory compartment. Tissue-infiltrating T cells from skin or gut overlapped little with blood T cells. Recipient CMV seropositivity and CMV reactivation strongly tracked TRB clonality.

Peripheral blood was collected from the related graft donor on the marrow donation day. Comment on this clone: Antigen: not known.

Germline CDR1 reads LGHNA; CDR2 reads YSLEER. This CDR3 is built from 14 residues. Deletions cut 0 bases from V and 3 bases from J, with 8 bases between. Here immunoSEQ multiplex PCR was the method, and the copy in TCRdb shows in-frame clones only, minus some. The table includes tens of thousands of clones, approximately 71% detected once. Sequencing was performed on memory CD4+ T cells sorted from PBMCs. This TCR came from a woman aged 55-69 years in good health, CMV-negative, and a related stem cell transplant donor. The chain joins TRBV4-3 to TRBJ1-1, with D perhaps matching TRBD1 (5 bases). The CDR3 is CASSQDAGHTEAFF. The CDR3 coding sequence is TGCGCCAGCAGCCAAGACGCGGGACACACTGAAGCTTTCTTT.